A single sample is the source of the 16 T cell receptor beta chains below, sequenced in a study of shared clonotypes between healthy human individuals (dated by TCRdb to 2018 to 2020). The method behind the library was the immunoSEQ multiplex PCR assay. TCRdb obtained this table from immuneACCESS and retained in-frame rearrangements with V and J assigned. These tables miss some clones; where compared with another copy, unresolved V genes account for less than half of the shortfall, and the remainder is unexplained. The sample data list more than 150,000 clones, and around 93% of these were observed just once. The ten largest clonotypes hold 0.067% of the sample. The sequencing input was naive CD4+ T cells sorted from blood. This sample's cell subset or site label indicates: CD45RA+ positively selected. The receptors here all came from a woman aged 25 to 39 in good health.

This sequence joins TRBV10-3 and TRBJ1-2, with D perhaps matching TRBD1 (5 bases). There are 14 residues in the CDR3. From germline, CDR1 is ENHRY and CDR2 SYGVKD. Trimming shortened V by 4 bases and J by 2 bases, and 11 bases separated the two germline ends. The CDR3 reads CAISGGDSNYGYTF. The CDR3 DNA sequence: TGTGCCATCAGTGGGGGGGACTCGAACTATGGCTACACCTTC.

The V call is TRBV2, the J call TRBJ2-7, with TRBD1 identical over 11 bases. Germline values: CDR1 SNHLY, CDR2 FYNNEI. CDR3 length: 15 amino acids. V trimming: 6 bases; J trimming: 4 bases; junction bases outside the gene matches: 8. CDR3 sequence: CASRKPGQGDYEQYF. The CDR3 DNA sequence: TGTGCCAGCAGGAAACCGGGACAGGGGGATTACGAGCAGTACTTC. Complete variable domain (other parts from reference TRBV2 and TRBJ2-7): EPEVTQTPSHQVTQMGQEVILRCVPISNHLYFYWYRQILGQKVEFLVSFYNNEISEKSEIFDDQFSVERPDGSNFTLKIRSTKLEDSAMYFCASRKPGQGDYEQYFGPGTRLTVT.

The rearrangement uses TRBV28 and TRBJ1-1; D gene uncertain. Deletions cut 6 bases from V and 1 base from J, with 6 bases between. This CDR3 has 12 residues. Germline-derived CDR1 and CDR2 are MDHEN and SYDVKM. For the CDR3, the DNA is TGTGCCAGCAGCTACGGGAACACTGAAGCTTTCTTT. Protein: CASSYGNTEAFF.

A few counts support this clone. The CDR3 sequence is CASSLGLTEAFF. The CDR3 DNA reads as TGTGCCAGCAGCTTGGGACTTACTGAAGCTTTCTTT. V is TRBV5-6 and J is TRBJ1-1; D remains unclear. V was shortened by 0 bases and J by 5 bases, with 5 bases between the two germline ends. CDR1 and CDR2 from the germline V gene are SGHDT and YYEEEE. This CDR3 region has 12 residues.

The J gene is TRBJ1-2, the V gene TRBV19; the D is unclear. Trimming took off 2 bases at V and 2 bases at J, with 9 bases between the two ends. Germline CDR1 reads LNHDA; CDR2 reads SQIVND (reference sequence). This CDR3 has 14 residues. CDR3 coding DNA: TGTGCCAGTAGTATAAGGCCACGGAACTATGGCTACACCTTC. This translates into CASSIRPRNYGYTF.

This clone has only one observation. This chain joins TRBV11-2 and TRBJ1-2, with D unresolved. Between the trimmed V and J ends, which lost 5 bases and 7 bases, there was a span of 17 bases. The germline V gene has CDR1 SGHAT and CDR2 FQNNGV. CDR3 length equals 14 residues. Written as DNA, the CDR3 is TGTGCCAGCAGCGTGCCCGGAAAGGGCTTTGGCTACACCTTC. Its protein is CASSVPGKGFGYTF.

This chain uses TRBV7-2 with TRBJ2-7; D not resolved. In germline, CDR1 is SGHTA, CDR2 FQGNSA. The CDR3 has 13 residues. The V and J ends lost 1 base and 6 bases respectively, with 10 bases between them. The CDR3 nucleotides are TGTGCCAGCAGCTTAGAGGCGGAATCCGAGCAGTACTTC. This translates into CASSLEAESEQYF.

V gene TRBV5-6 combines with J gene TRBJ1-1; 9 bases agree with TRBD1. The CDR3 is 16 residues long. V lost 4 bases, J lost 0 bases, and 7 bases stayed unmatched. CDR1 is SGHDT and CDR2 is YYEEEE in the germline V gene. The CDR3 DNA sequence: TGTGCCAGCAGCAGGACAGGGGATACCATGAACACTGAAGCTTTCTTT. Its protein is CASSRTGDTMNTEAFF.

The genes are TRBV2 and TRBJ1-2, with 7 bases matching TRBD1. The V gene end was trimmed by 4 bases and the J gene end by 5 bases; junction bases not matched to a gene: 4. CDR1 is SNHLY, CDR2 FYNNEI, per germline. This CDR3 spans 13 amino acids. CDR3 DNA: TGTGCCAGCAGTGCCACAGGGGCATATGGCTACACCTTC. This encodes CASSATGAYGYTF. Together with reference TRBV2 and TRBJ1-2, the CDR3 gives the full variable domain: EPEVTQTPSHQVTQMGQEVILRCVPISNHLYFYWYRQILGQKVEFLVSFYNNEISEKSEIFDDQFSVERPDGSNFTLKIRSTKLEDSAMYFCASSATGAYGYTFGSGTRLTVV.

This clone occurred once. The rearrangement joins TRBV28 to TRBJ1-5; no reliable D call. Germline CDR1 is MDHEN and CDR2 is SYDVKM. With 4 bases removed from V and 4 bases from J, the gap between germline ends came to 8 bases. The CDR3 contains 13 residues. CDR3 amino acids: CASSYSLNQPQHF. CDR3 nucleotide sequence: TGTGCCAGCAGTTACAGCCTTAATCAGCCCCAGCATTTT. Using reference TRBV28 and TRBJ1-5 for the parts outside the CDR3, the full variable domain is DVKVTQSSRYLVKRTGEKVFLECVQDMDHENMFWYRQDPGLGLRLIYFSYDVKMKEKGDIPEGYSVSREKKERFSLILESASTNQTSMYLCASSYSLNQPQHFGDGTRLSIL.

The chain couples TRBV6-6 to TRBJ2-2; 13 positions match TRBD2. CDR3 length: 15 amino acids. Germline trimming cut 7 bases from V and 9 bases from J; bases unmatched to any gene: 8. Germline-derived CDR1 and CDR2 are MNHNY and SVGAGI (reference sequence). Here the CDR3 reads CASTWTSGSIRELFF. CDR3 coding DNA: TGTGCCAGCACCTGGACTAGCGGGAGTATAAGGGAGCTGTTTTTT.

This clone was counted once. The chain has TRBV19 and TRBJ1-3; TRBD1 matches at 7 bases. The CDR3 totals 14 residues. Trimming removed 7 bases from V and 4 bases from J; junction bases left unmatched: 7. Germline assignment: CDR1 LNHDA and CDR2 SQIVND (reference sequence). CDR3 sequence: CASTPTGRGNTIYF. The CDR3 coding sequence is TGTGCCAGTACCCCGACAGGGCGCGGAAACACCATATATTTT.

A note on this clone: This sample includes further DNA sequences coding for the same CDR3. CDR3 loop: CASSLQNYGYTF. CDR3 sequence (DNA): TGTGCCAGCAGTTTGCAGAACTATGGCTACACCTTC. The rearrangement links TRBV28 to TRBJ1-2; D remains ambiguous. This CDR3 comprises 12 residues. The V and J ends lost 3 bases and 2 bases respectively, with 4 bases between them. Germline CDR1 reads MDHEN; CDR2 reads SYDVKM.

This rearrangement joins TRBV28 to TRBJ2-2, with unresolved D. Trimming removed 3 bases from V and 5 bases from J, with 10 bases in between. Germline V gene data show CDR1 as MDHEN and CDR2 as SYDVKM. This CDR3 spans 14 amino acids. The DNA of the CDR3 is TGTGCCAGCAGTTTTGGCGGTAGTACCGGGGAGCTGTTTTTT. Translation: CASSFGGSTGELFF.

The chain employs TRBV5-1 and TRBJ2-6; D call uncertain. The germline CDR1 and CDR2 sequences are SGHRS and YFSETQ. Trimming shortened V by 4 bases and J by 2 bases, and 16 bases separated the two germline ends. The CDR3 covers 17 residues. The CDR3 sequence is CASSLGLAATGANVLTF. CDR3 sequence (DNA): TGCGCCAGCAGCCTGGGGTTGGCGGCCACTGGGGCCAACGTCCTGACTTTC. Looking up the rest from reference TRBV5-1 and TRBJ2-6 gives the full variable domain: KAGVTQTPRYLIKTRGQQVTLSCSPISGHRSVSWYQQTPGQGLQFLFEYFSETQRNKGNFPGRFSGRQFSNSRSEMNVSTLELGDSALYLCASSLGLAATGANVLTFGAGSRLTVL.

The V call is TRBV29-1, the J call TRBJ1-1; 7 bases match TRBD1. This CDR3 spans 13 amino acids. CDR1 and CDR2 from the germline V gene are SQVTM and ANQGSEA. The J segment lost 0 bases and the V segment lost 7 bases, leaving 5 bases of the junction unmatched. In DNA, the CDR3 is TGCAGCGCCAAGACAGGGTTGAACACTGAAGCTTTCTTT. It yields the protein CSAKTGLNTEAFF.